This T cell receptor beta chain was profiled in a study of patients and donors after allogeneic stem cell transplantation. This clonotype has ten or more counts. Germline CDR1 DFQATT, CDR2 SNEGSKA (reference sequence). This CDR3 has 11 residues. Each CDR3 protein gets one entry after TCRdb re-called the RT-PCR reads with MiXCR. Of 9,000 to 10,000 distinct CDR3 sequences in the sample, about 6.2% were seen once. V usage is TRBV20-1 and J usage is TRBJ1-1, with D possibly matching TRBD1 (6 bases). The sequenced sample consisted of blood, either unsorted or a sorted T cell fraction (not recorded which). The receptor was derived from a human donor who was either an allogeneic HSCT recipient or a stem cell or donor lymphocyte infusion donor (not recorded which). It is not recorded whose cells these are; they may come from a transplant donor. CDR3 in amino acids: CRSRGNTEAFF. For the CDR3, the DNA is TGCAGAAGCAGGGGGAACACTGAAGCTTTCTTT.